This T cell receptor (beta chain) was recorded in a study of beta chain features in type 1 diabetes. The CDR3 runs to 14 residues. J was trimmed by 1 base and V by 5 bases; bases with no gene match: 4. CDR1 SEHNR and CDR2 FQNEAQ come from the germline V gene (reference sequence). With respect to this clone: Its antigen remains unknown.

Every isolated RNA sample was fully reverse transcribed, so sequencing captured expressed TCRB transcripts. Using immunoSEQ multiplex PCR, the repertoire was profiled, and TCRdb retains in-frame clones only, with some absent. The sample yields a few hundred thousand clones, around a quarter seen once. Study results and caveats: The naive, central memory and Treg TCRB repertoires looked more alike in patients than they did in healthy donors.

This chain uses TRBV7-9 with TRBJ2-7, with TRBD1 matching 8 bases. The sample was central memory CD4+ T cells from blood. The sequence was obtained from a man aged 25 to 45 in good health. The CDR3 DNA reads as TGTGCCAGCAGCCGGACAGGGAAGTCCTACGAGCAGTACTTC. Its translation: CASSRTGKSYEQYF.